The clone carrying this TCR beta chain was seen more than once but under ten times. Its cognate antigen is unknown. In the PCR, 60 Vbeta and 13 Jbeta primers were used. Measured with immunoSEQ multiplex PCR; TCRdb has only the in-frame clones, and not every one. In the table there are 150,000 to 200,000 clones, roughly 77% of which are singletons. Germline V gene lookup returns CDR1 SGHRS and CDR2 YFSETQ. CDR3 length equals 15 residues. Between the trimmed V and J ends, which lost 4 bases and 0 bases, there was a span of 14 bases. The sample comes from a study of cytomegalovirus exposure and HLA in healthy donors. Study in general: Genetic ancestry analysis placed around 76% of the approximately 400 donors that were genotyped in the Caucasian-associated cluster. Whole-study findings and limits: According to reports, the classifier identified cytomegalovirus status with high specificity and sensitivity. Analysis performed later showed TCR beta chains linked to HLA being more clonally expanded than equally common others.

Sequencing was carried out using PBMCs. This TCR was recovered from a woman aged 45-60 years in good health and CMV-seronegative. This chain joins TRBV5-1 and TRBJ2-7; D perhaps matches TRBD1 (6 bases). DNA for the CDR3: TGCGCCAGCAGCCTAGGGGACACCAACTCCTACGAGCAGTACTTC. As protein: CASSLGDTNSYEQYF.